The clone carrying this T cell receptor (beta chain) occurred once. V was clipped by 6 bases and J by 3 bases, with 15 bases between them. This CDR3 comprises 14 residues. This entry is derived from a study of blood T cells in healthy people across ages. Next came a second PCR, run for 7 to 11 cycles, which used a sample-barcoded 5' primer along with a J-beta primer mix. TCRdb processed the 5' RACE reads anew with MiXCR; each CDR3 protein has one entry. The sample lists 1,800,000 or so distinct CDR3 sequences, around 42% seen once, with about 23% in the top ten. The sequenced sample was blood. The chain carries TRBV12-3 or TRBV12-4 and TRBJ2-7, with D hard to call. This sequence originates from a human donor in good health. The CDR3: CASSPRSSYYEQYF. CDR3 sequence (DNA): TGTGCCAGCAGCCCCAGAAGTTCTTACTACGAGCAGTACTTC.